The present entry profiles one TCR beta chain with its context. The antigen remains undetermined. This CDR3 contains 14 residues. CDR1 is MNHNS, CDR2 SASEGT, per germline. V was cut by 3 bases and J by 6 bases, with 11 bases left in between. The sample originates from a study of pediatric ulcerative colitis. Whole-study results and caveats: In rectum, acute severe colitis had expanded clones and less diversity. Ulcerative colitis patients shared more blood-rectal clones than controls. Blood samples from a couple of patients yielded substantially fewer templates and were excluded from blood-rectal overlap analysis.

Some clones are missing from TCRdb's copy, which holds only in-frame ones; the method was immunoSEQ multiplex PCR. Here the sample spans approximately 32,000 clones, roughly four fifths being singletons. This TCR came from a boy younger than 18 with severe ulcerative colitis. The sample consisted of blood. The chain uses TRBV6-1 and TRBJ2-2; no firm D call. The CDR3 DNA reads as TGTGCCAGCAGTGATACTTACCTCGCCGGGGAGCTGTTTTTT. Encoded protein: CASSDTYLAGELFF.